This T cell receptor (beta chain) was sequenced during a study of OX40 agonist ivuxolimab in advanced cancers. The CDR3 is 16 amino acids. Germline-derived CDR1 and CDR2 are LNHDA and SQIVND (reference sequence). Trimming left V 5 bases short and J 0 bases short, with 14 bases between. Study-level results: Dose levels from 0.1 to 3.0 mg/kg saw CD4+ and CD8+ blood T cells expand clonally by week 6. The mean number of expanded clones was higher in CD8+ T cells than in CD4+.

With regard to this clone: The antigen is undetermined.

Libraries were prepared by immunoSEQ multiplex PCR; TCRdb keeps only in-frame clonotypes and omits some of them. The sample consists of more than 75,000 clones, roughly 85% of them appearing once. This receptor was obtained from an adult with an advanced solid tumor such as melanoma, head and neck, liver or kidney cancer. The J gene is TRBJ2-1, the V gene TRBV19; D is possibly TRBD1 or TRBD2 (5 bases each). The sample in question was CD4+ or CD8+ T cells sorted from blood, obtained in a trial of the OX40 agonist ivuxolimab. CDR3 region: CASSPSGRFSYNEQFF. CDR3 nucleotide sequence: TGTGCCAGTAGTCCCTCGGGGCGTTTCTCCTACAATGAGCAGTTCTTC. Using reference TRBV19 and TRBJ2-1 for the parts outside the CDR3, the full variable domain is DGGITQSPKYLFRKEGQNVTLSCEQNLNHDAMYWYRQDPGQGLRLIYYSQIVNDFQKGDIAEGYSVSREKKESFPLTVTSAQKNPTAFYLCASSPSGRFSYNEQFFGPGTRLTVL.